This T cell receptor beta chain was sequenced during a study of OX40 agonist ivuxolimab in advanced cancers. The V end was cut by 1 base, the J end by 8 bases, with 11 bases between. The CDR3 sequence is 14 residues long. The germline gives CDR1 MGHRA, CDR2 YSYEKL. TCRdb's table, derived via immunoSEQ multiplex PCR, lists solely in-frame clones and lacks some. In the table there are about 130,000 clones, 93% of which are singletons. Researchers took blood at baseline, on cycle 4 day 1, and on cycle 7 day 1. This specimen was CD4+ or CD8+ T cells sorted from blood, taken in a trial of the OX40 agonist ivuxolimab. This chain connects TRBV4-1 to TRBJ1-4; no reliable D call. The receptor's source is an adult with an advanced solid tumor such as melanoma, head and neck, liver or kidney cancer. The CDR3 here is CASSQGAWNEKLFF. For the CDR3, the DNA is TGCGCCAGCAGCCAAGGGGCGTGGAACGAAAAACTGTTTTTT.